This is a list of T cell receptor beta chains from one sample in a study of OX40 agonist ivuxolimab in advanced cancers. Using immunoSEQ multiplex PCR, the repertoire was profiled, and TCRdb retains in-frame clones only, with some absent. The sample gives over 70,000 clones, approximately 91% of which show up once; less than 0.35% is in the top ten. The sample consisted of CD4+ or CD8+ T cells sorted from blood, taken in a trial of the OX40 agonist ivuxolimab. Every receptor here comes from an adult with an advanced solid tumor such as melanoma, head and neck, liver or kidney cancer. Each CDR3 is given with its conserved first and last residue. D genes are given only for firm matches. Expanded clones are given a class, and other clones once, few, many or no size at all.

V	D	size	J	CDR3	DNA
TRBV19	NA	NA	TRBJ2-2	CASSPTALLINTGELFF	TGTGCCAGTAGTCCCACTGCCCTTTTAATTAACACCGGGGAGCTGTTTTTT
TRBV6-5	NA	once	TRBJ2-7	CASSRTRYEQYF	TGTGCCAGCAGCCGCACCCGCTACGAGCAGTACTTC
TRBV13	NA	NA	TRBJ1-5	CASRQTGAGQPQHF	TGTGCCAGCAGACAAACCGGGGCTGGCCAGCCCCAGCATTTT
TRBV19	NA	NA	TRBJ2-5	CASSIGVGTQETQYF	TGTGCCAGTAGTATAGGGGTAGGGACCCAAGAGACCCAGTACTTC
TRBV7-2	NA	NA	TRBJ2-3	CASSQTGWGGQNTQYF	TGTGCCAGCAGCCAAACCGGGTGGGGGGGACAAAATACGCAGTATTTT
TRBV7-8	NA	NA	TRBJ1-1	CASSFRTQNTEAFF	TGTGCCAGCAGCTTCCGGACCCAGAACACTGAAGCTTTCTTT
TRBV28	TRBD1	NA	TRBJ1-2	CASSLGTGLLYGYTF	TGTGCCAGCAGTTTAGGGACAGGGCTACTCTATGGCTACACCTTC
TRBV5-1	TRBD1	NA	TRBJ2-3	CASSLGQGTSTDTQYF	TGCGCCAGCAGCTTAGGACAGGGAACTAGCACAGATACGCAGTATTTT
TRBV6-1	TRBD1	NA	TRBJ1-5	CASSGDRGQPQHF	TGTGCCAGCAGTGGGGACAGGGGTCAGCCCCAGCATTTT
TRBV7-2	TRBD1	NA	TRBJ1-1	CASRPDRGLSNTEAFF	TGTGCCAGCAGACCCGACAGGGGGCTTTCGAACACTGAAGCTTTCTTT
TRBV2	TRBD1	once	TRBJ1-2	CASRRQGAVSYGYTF	TGTGCCAGCAGGAGACAGGGGGCAGTCTCCTATGGCTACACCTTC
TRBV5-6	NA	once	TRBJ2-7	CASSLATLAYEQYF	TGTGCCAGCAGCTTGGCCACGTTAGCCTACGAGCAGTACTTC
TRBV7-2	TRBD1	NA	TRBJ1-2	CASSPGQGMGGYTF	TGTGCCAGCAGCCCGGGACAGGGGATGGGGGGCTACACCTTC
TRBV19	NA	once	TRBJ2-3	CASSIGGADVSTQYF	TGTGCCAGTAGTATTGGAGGAGCGGACGTCAGTACGCAGTATTTT
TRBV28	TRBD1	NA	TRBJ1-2	CASRGTGTAYGYTF	TGTGCCAGCAGGGGGACAGGGACCGCCTATGGCTACACCTTC
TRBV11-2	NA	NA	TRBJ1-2	CASSLGGEGYGYTF	TGTGCCAGCAGCTTAGGCGGGGAGGGCTATGGCTACACCTTC
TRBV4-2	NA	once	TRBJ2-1	CASSQDHSGSYNEQFF	TGTGCCAGCAGCCAAGATCATTCCGGGTCCTACAATGAGCAGTTCTTC
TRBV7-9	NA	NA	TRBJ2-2	CASSLIPSDTGELFF	TGTGCCAGCAGCTTAATTCCTTCGGACACCGGGGAGCTGTTTTTT
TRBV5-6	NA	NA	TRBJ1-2	CASRSRGTVRGYTF	TGTGCCAGCAGGAGTCGTGGGACGGTTAGAGGCTACACCTTC
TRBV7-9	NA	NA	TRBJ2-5	CASSLREHQETQYF	TGTGCCAGCAGCCTCCGGGAACACCAAGAGACCCAGTACTTC
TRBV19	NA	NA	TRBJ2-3	CASSPLASAAVGDTQYF	TGTGCCAGTAGTCCGTTAGCTAGCGCCGCCGTCGGGGATACGCAGTATTTT
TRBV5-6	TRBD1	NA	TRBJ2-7	CASSLAGDRLSYEQYF	TGTGCCAGCAGCTTGGCCGGGGACAGGTTGTCCTACGAGCAGTACTTC
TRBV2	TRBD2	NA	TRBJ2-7	CASNIGGGSYEQYF	TGTGCCAGCAACATAGGTGGCGGGAGCTACGAGCAGTACTTC
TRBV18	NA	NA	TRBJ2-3	CASSLTARDTQYF	TGTGCCAGCTCACTTACAGCAAGGGATACGCAGTATTTT
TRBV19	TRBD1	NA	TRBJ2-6	CASRTGGATFSGANVLTF	TGTGCCAGTAGGACAGGGGGCGCAACCTTCTCTGGGGCCAACGTCCTGACTTTC
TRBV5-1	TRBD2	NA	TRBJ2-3	CASSIPLAGTDTQYF	TGCGCCAGCAGCATACCCCTAGCGGGCACAGATACGCAGTATTTT
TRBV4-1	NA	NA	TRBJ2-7	CASSQDPEIYEQYF	TGCGCCAGCAGCCAAGATCCAGAAATCTACGAGCAGTACTTC
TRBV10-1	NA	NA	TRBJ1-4	CASTLEKLFF	TGCGCCAGCACGCTTGAAAAACTGTTTTTT
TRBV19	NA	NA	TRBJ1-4	CASSIGGSTNEKLFF	TGTGCCAGTAGTATTGGGGGGTCAACTAATGAAAAACTGTTTTTT
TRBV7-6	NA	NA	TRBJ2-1	CASSLETSYNEQFF	TGTGCCAGCAGCTTAGAGACTAGCTACAATGAGCAGTTCTTC
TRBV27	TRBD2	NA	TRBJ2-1	CASSTSGRSFNEQFF	TGTGCCAGCAGCACTAGCGGGCGGTCGTTCAATGAGCAGTTCTTC
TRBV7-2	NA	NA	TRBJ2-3	CASSPLVGDTQYF	TGTGCCAGCAGCCCCCTAGTCGGGGATACGCAGTATTTT
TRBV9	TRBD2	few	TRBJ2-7	CASSAEGLAGGEQYF	TGTGCCAGCAGCGCAGAGGGACTAGCGGGAGGCGAGCAGTACTTC
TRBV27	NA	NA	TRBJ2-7	CASSPGRVAATYEQYF	TGTGCCAGCAGTCCCGGCCGGGTGGCGGCAACCTACGAGCAGTACTTC
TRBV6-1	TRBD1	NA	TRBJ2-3	CASSDRPGQGAFDTQYF	TGTGCCAGCAGTGACAGACCGGGACAGGGGGCATTTGATACGCAGTATTTT
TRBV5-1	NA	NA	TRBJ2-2	CASSLGSGTGELFF	TGCGCCAGCAGCTTGGGGTCAGGAACCGGGGAGCTGTTTTTT
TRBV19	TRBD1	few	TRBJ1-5	CASSPGTGYQPQHF	TGTGCCAGTAGTCCCGGGACAGGTTATCAGCCCCAGCATTTT
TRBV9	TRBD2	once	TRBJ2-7	CASSVVSGSHEQYF	TGTGCCAGCAGCGTCGTTAGCGGGAGCCACGAGCAGTACTTC
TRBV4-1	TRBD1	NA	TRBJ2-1	CASSQTGGINEQFF	TGCGCCAGCAGTCAGACAGGGGGAATCAATGAGCAGTTCTTC
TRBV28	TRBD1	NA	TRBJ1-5	CAISDRGRVAPQHF	TGTGCCATCTCGGACAGGGGGCGGGTCGCGCCCCAGCATTTT